The present TCR beta chain was sequenced within a study of cytomegalovirus exposure and HLA in healthy donors. Study-wide findings and caveats: Other equally common chains were less clonally expanded than HLA-associated TCR beta chains, a later analysis showed. Certain indistinguishable V segments, among them TRBV6-2 and TRBV6-3, were excluded.

Of note for this clone: As yet, its antigen is unknown.

CDR3 size: 14 residues. The germline CDR1 and CDR2 sequences are SGHAT and FQDESV (reference sequence). V lost 5 bases and J lost 3, with 13 bases in between. Use of 60 Vbeta and 13 Jbeta primers characterized the PCR. TCRdb's copy holds only in-frame clones and misses some; the assay was immunoSEQ multiplex PCR. The table lists some 170,000 clones, around 76% of them singletons, with 0.9% to 1.1% in the top ten. The sample taken for sequencing was PBMCs. The rearrangement uses TRBV11-1 and TRBJ2-5; a possible D gene is TRBD1 (5 bases). The source of this sequence is a woman aged 40 to 55 in good health and CMV-seronegative. The CDR3 coding sequence is TGTGCCAGCAGCATCAGGGTGTTTGAAGAGACCCAGTACTTC. The encoded protein is CASSIRVFEETQYF. Complete variable domain (other parts from reference TRBV11-1 and TRBJ2-5): EAEVAQSPRYKITEKSQAVAFWCDPISGHATLYWYRQILGQGPELLVQFQDESVVDDSQLPKDRFSAERLKGVDSTLKIQPAELGDSAMYLCASSIRVFEETQYFGPGTRLLVL.